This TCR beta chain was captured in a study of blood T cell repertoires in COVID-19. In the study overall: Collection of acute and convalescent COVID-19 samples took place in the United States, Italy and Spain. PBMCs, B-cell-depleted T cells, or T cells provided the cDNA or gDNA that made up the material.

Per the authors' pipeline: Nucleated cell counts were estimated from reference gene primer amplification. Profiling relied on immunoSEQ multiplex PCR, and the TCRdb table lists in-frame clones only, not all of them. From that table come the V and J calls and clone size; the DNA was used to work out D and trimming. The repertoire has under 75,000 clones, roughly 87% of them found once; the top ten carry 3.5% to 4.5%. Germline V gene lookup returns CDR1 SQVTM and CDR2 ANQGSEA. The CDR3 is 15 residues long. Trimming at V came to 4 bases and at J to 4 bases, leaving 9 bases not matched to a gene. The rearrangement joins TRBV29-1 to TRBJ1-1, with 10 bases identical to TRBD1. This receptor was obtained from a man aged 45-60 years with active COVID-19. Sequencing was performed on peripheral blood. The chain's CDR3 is CSVVRDRGGSTEAFF. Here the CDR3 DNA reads TGCAGCGTTGTGAGGGACAGGGGTGGTAGCACTGAAGCTTTCTTT.